The T cell receptor (beta chain) described here comes from a study of T cell responses to AZD1222 COVID-19 vaccine (dated by TCRdb to the early 2020s). Regarding the complete study: TCR sequencing covered over 230 trial participants: 200 to 220 given two doses of AZD1222 and some 25 given two doses of MenACWY control vaccine. Trial participants were enrolled by age into subgroups of 18-55, 56-69 and 70-plus years, and about 150, 27 and 61 TCR-sequenced participants, respectively, were included in these subgroups.

The CDR3 regions of human TCRbeta chains were analyzed by immunosequencing. Concerning the study's data processing: Repertoire TCRs were checked for matches against a reference library of SARS-CoV-2-specific TCRs that had been generated using the MIRA antigen-specificity platform. Breadth was defined as the fraction of unique TCRs that were SARS-CoV-2-associated. Depth was defined as the fraction of total T cells that were SARS-CoV-2-associated. Using the MIRA data, each spike-specific TCR was mapped to the spike region that the TCR reacts to and placed in a CD4 or CD8 class. Log10-transformed breadth and depth values were compared by one-way ANOVA with Sidak's multiple comparisons tests. This immuneACCESS table, as held by TCRdb, lists in-frame sequences with V and J called but not all clones. Of the missing ones, under half trace to an unresolved V gene in checked studies; the others have no known cause. Clone size and V and J calls were adopted from that table, with D and trimming inferred from the DNA. The sample records 70,000 to 95,000 clones, 80% to 95% of which are singletons. Approximately 30% of the sample lies in the top ten.

The label giving this sample's time point can be read as: about 28 days (+/-7) after the second vaccine dose. AZD1222 recipients given second doses at about 4 weeks or at about 12 weeks were pooled, since spike-specific TCR depth and breadth were not found to differ between the two schedules. Vaccinee samples came from UK trials COV001 and COV002, including a single-blind randomized controlled phase 2/3 trial of AZD1222 (ChAdOx1 nCoV-19) in healthy adults. Trial participant PBMC samples were collected at day 0 and day 28 after the second dose for TCRbeta chain sequencing. The CDR3 holds 14 amino acids from the cysteine to the phenylalanine. Of the read, only the CDR3 DNA is kept; its 42 bases are in frame from base 1. Trimming accounts for 1 base at V and 8 bases at J, while the number of junction bases matched to no gene is 3. The germline V gene encodes CDR1 SQVTM and CDR2 ANQGSEA. Beyond this particular receptor, the publication reports: After two AZD1222 doses, spike-specific TCR breadth and depth were significantly higher than at day 0 and than in MenACWY recipients. Conclusions about previously exposed vaccinees are limited, since just a handful of AZD1222 recipients were seropositive for SARS-CoV-2 at baseline. Most participants were white British and females outnumbered males, and the authors suggested that clonal diversity may have been underestimated. Because no day 14 peak-response samples were available, repertoires were characterized only after the peak T cell response. CD4 TCRs associated with the vaccine covered the entire spike protein, and the dominant responses were in regions 160-218 and 743-854. Nearly half of unique spike-specific TCRs reportedly recognized epitopes outside regions mutated in the B.1.351 and B.1.1.7 variants. In the small 56-69-year group, the increase in depth fell short of significance, most likely because of low power.

Points on this clone: What antigen it recognizes has not been identified. No much larger clonotype is one base removed from it; base qualities were not supplied.

The chain uses TRBV29-1 and TRBJ2-1, and TRBD1 matches 12 of the central bases. The sequence was obtained from an adult who received the AZD1222 COVID-19 vaccine. Sequencing used peripheral blood, obtained 28 days after the second AZD1222 dose. The sequenced DNA is TGCAGCGTTGAAGGTGGGACAGGGGGCGATGAGCAGTTCTTC. Translated, it reads CSVEGGTGGDEQFF.